In its sample, the clone carrying this T cell receptor (beta chain) was seen once. The source of the sample is a study of blood T cell repertoires in COVID-19. Across the study: T cells, B-cell-depleted T cells, or PBMCs provided the cDNA or gDNA that served as material.

Clones were sequenced by immunoSEQ multiplex PCR, and TCRdb holds only the in-frame ones, with some missing. Of approximately 76,000 clones listed, approximately 86% are singletons. The CDR3 contains 15 residues. V was trimmed by 6 bases and J by 6 bases, leaving 18 bases between them. Germline-derived CDR1 and CDR2 are MDHEN and SYDVKM. This receptor was identified in a woman in her fifties or sixties with acute or convalescent COVID-19. This chain joins TRBV28 and TRBJ1-5, with TRBD1 as a possible D gene (6 bases). What was sequenced was peripheral blood. CDR3: CASRFFGGASQPQHF. The CDR3 DNA is TGTGCCAGCAGATTCTTTGGGGGGGCGTCTCAGCCCCAGCATTTT.